Sequencing of this TCR beta chain was carried out in a study of blood T cell repertoires in COVID-19. Study-wide context: The samples span acute and convalescent COVID-19 from the United States, Italy and Spain. PBMCs, B-cell-depleted T cells, or T cells provided the cDNA or gDNA that made up the material.

Germline lookup yields CDR1 LGHDT and CDR2 YNNKEL (reference sequence). After removal of 1 base from V and 1 base from J, the junction contained 3 bases not matched to a gene. This CDR3 is built from 15 residues. There are a few counts of this clone. In the original processing: From reference gene primer amplification, estimates of nucleated cell counts were derived. Measured with immunoSEQ multiplex PCR; TCRdb has only the in-frame clones, and not every one. The V and J calls and clone size come from that table; D and trimming were worked out from the DNA. The sample records 200,000 or so clones, roughly 81% being singletons.

The chain combines TRBV3-1 (or the pseudogene TRBV3-2) with TRBJ1-1, with TRBD1 matching over 7 bases. The sample comprised peripheral blood. The TCR sequence derives from a woman in her seventies with active or convalescent COVID-19. This CDR3 is CASSQADRSNTEAFF. The CDR3 nucleotides read TGTGCCAGCAGCCAAGCGGACAGGTCGAACACTGAAGCTTTCTTT.